Shown below are 21 T cell receptor beta chains from a single sample sequenced in a study of cytomegalovirus exposure and HLA in healthy donors. Vbeta (60) and Jbeta (13) primers were used in the PCR. Clones were read by immunoSEQ multiplex PCR, and TCRdb kept only the in-frame ones, dropping some. The sample holds 150,000 or so clones; 60% to 85% are singletons and the top ten take 3% to 4%. Material: PBMCs. The receptors derive from a middle-aged woman in good health and CMV-seronegative.

The chain recombines TRBV4-2 with TRBJ2-5; 9 nucleotides agree with TRBD2. This CDR3 is built from 16 residues. V shed 1 base, J shed 4 bases, and the junction held 7 bases outside the gene matches. Germline-derived CDR1 and CDR2 are LGHNA and YNFKEQ. CDR3 bases: TGTGCCAGCAGCCAAGGCCGCGGGGGGGCGTCAGAGACCCAGTACTTC. Translated: CASSQGRGGASETQYF.

The V gene is TRBV18, the J gene TRBJ1-1, with TRBD1 as a possible D gene (5 bases). V was cut by 4 bases and J by 3 bases, with 15 bases left in between. CDR3 length equals 15 residues. Germline CDR1 KGHSH, CDR2 LQKENI. The CDR3 loop is CASSRGADSYTEAFF. DNA of the CDR3: TGTGCCAGCTCACGAGGAGCCGACAGTTACACTGAAGCTTTCTTT.

There are a few counts of this clone. The chain has TRBV6-5 and TRBJ1-4; 8 bases map to TRBD1. The CDR3 sequence is 15 residues long. The J segment lost 11 bases and the V segment lost 2 bases, leaving 10 bases of the junction unmatched. CDR1 and CDR2 (germline): MNHEY, SVGAGI. The CDR3 region is CASSYGQGVSKKLFF. CDR3 DNA sequence: TGTGCCAGCAGTTACGGACAGGGTGTGTCGAAGAAACTGTTTTTT.

In its sample, this clone was seen once. The V call is TRBV5-1, the J call TRBJ2-2; D may be TRBD1 (6 bases). The germline gives CDR1 SGHRS, CDR2 YFSETQ. CDR3 length: 15 residues. Trimming took off 4 bases at V and 0 bases at J, with 10 bases between the two ends. The CDR3, as DNA: TGCGCCAGCAGCCCAGGGGAATCGAACACCGGGGAGCTGTTTTTT. It yields the protein CASSPGESNTGELFF.

In DNA form, the CDR3 reads TGTGCCAGTAGTATAGCTTGGGGCAGGGGGCTACGACAGCCCCAGCATTTT. It codes for CASSIAWGRGLRQPQHF. The chain links TRBV19 to TRBJ1-5, with 8 bases identical to TRBD1. Per the germline V gene, CDR1 is LNHDA and CDR2 is SQIVND (reference sequence). J lost 7 bases, V lost 1 base, and 12 bases had no gene match. This CDR3 has 17 residues.

The CDR3 sequence: CASRTDSYEQYF. Here the CDR3 DNA reads TGTGCCAGCAGGACAGACTCCTACGAGCAGTACTTC. The gene calls are TRBV2 and TRBJ2-7; tentatively, D is TRBD1 (5 bases). Trimming removed 6 bases from V and 0 bases from J, with 6 bases in between. CDR1 is SNHLY, CDR2 FYNNEI, per germline. The CDR3 loop spans 12 amino acids. The full variable domain, in which reference TRBV2 and TRBJ2-7 provide the parts outside the CDR3, is EPEVTQTPSHQVTQMGQEVILRCVPISNHLYFYWYRQILGQKVEFLVSFYNNEISEKSEIFDDQFSVERPDGSNFTLKIRSTKLEDSAMYFCASRTDSYEQYFGPGTRLTVT.

This clone has more than one count but fewer than ten. The CDR3 protein is CASSAGTGVGNTQYF. CDR3 in DNA: TGTGCCAGCAGTGCCGGGACAGGGGTCGGGAATACGCAGTATTTT. This chain connects TRBV6-6 to TRBJ2-3; 10 bases align to TRBD1. V gave up 5 bases and J gave up 7 bases; unmatched junction bases: 9. The germline V gene encodes CDR1 MNHNY and CDR2 SVGAGI (reference sequence). This CDR3 is 15 amino acids long.

J is TRBJ1-6 and V is TRBV2; D unresolved. Germline loops: CDR1 SNHLY, CDR2 FYNNEI. Trimming stripped 4 bases from V and 8 bases from J, with 9 bases between. This CDR3 is built from 13 residues. CDR3 in amino acids: CASSGEVDSPLHF. In nucleotides, the CDR3 is TGTGCCAGCAGTGGAGAGGTTGATTCACCCCTCCACTTT.

The CDR3 sequence is CASSPPVGQGNQPQHF. The CDR3 nucleotides read TGTGCCAGCTCACCACCGGTGGGGCAGGGGAATCAGCCCCAGCATTTT. The chain employs TRBV18 and TRBJ1-5, with a weak D call TRBD1 (6 bases). The CDR3 extends over 16 amino acids. From germline, CDR1 is KGHSH and CDR2 LQKENI. V shed 0 bases and J shed 4 bases, with 13 bases lying between them.

The chain is built from TRBV28 and TRBJ1-6; D gene unclear. The germline CDR1 and CDR2 sequences are MDHEN and SYDVKM. The CDR3 has 19 amino acids. Trimming removed 10 bases from V and 0 bases from J, with 25 bases in between. CDR3 sequence reads: CAIHPGFSTSSSYNSPLHF. The CDR3 DNA follows: TGTGCCATCCACCCGGGGTTTTCGACCTCTAGCTCCTATAATTCACCCCTCCACTTT.

Worth noting for this clone: Germline is not matched at one junction end, which may reflect a read error. The CDR3 bases are TGTGCTAGCAGCTCGGTCCTTAGCACAGATACGCAGTATTTT. It translates to CASSSVLSTDTQYF. V is TRBV7-7 and J is TRBJ2-3; no reliable D call. This CDR3 comprises 14 residues. CDR1 and CDR2 from the germline V gene are SSHAT and FNYEAQ (reference sequence).

The chain has TRBV6-5 and TRBJ1-2; D gene ambiguous. CDR3 length equals 15 residues. V was trimmed by 0 bases and J by 6 bases, leaving 14 bases between them. Per germline, CDR1 MNHEY and CDR2 SVGAGI. CDR3 region: CASSYSRGSGDGYTF. The CDR3 DNA follows: TGTGCCAGCAGTTACTCGAGAGGTAGCGGGGATGGCTACACCTTC.

This clone was observed a single time. The chain links TRBV5-5 to TRBJ1-2, with 10 bases aligning to TRBD1. Germline lookup yields CDR1 SGHKS and CDR2 YYEKEE (reference sequence). Trimming cost V 3 bases and J 4 bases; bases outside gene matches: 3. This CDR3 is built from 14 residues. CDR3 amino acids: CASSWDRGLYGYTF. The CDR3 coding sequence is TGTGCCAGCAGCTGGGACAGGGGCCTCTATGGCTACACCTTC.

The chain is built from TRBV27 and TRBJ2-3, with D possibly being TRBD1 (7 bases). Deletions cut 8 bases from V and 5 bases from J, with 17 bases between. The CDR3 has 14 residues. Germline CDR1 MNHEY, CDR2 SMNVEV (reference sequence). For the CDR3, the DNA is TGTGCCAGCGCGAAGGAGGGGGCGGGAGATACGCAGTATTTT. This sequence encodes CASAKEGAGDTQYF.

This sequence joins TRBV7-2 and TRBJ1-5, with a possible D match to TRBD1 (5 bases). The CDR3 sequence is 14 residues long. Germline V gives CDR1 SGHTA, CDR2 FQGNSA. Trimming pared 5 bases from V and 7 bases from J, leaving 15 bases between. CDR3 nucleotide sequence: TGTGCCAGCAGCCCCGATCAGGGTTGGCAGCCCCAGCATTTT. Translated, it gives CASSPDQGWQPQHF.

This rearrangement joins TRBV27 to TRBJ2-5; TRBD1 matches at 12 bases. CDR1 is MNHEY, CDR2 SMNVEV, per germline (reference sequence). This CDR3 is built from 15 residues. J lost 5 bases, V lost 6 bases, and 7 bases had no gene match. The chain's CDR3 is CASRGDRGRAETQYF. CDR3 DNA sequence: TGTGCCAGCAGGGGGGACAGGGGGCGAGCGGAGACCCAGTACTTC.

V gene TRBV7-2 combines with J gene TRBJ1-2, with a possible D match to TRBD1 (5 bases). Deletions cut 3 bases from V and 8 bases from J, with 19 bases between. There are 15 residues in the CDR3. CDR1 SGHTA and CDR2 FQGNSA come from the germline V gene. CDR3 coding DNA: TGTGCCAGCAGCTTTTTAAGTCGGGGGGAGGGAGGCTACACCTTC. It specifies CASSFLSRGEGGYTF.

V is TRBV5-1 and J is TRBJ2-3; 8 positions agree with TRBD1. The V segment lost 0 bases and the J segment 6 bases; nucleotides outside the gene matches: 0. Germline V gene data show CDR1 as SGHRS and CDR2 as YFSETQ. The CDR3 is 13 residues long. The chain's CDR3 is CASSLGQGDTQYF. As DNA, the CDR3 is TGCGCCAGCAGCTTGGGACAGGGGGATACGCAGTATTTT.

This clone occurred once. The gene calls are TRBV10-3 and TRBJ1-1; D gene unclear. The V end was cut by 1 base, the J end by 2 bases, with 14 bases between. This CDR3 comprises 16 residues. Germline assignment: CDR1 ENHRY and CDR2 SYGVKD. The CDR3 nucleotides read TGTGCCATCAGTGAGTTCCCAGGCCCCGGAAACACTGAAGCTTTCTTT. It codes for CAISEFPGPGNTEAFF.

The chain employs TRBV10-2 and TRBJ2-3; 10 bases match TRBD2. The V gene end was trimmed by 3 bases and the J gene end by 0 bases; junction bases not matched to a gene: 6. The CDR3 runs 17 residues. Germline V gene data show CDR1 as WSHSY and CDR2 as SAAADI. This CDR3 is CASSDSRTSGSTDTQYF. The CDR3 region has the DNA TGCGCCAGCAGTGATTCTAGGACTAGCGGAAGCACAGATACGCAGTATTTT.

This chain links TRBV7-2 with TRBJ2-1, with 11 bases matching TRBD2. CDR3 length: 17 amino acids. With V trimmed by 4 bases and J by 8 bases, 13 bases remained unmatched. Germline CDR1 SGHTA, CDR2 FQGNSA. The CDR3 here is CASSSVGLAGEGDEQFF. For the CDR3, the DNA is TGTGCCAGCAGCTCCGTTGGACTAGCGGGCGAAGGAGATGAGCAGTTCTTC.